This passage covers 26 T cell receptor beta chains from one sample sequenced in a study of cytomegalovirus exposure and HLA in healthy donors. Both 60 Vbeta primers and 13 Jbeta primers went into the PCR. Profiling relied on immunoSEQ multiplex PCR, and the TCRdb table lists in-frame clones only, not all of them. Of about 270,000 clones in the sample, roughly 89% were seen once. Input material: PBMCs. These receptors originate from a middle-aged man in good health and CMV-seropositive.

Comments on this clone: Mismatch with germline at one junction end may stem from a read error. The V gene is TRBV7-9, the J gene TRBJ2-1; a possible D gene is TRBD2 (5 bases). The germline CDR1 and CDR2 sequences are SEHNR and FQNEAQ (reference sequence). The CDR3 totals 12 residues. The CDR3 loop reads CASSLGVGGRLF. CDR3 coding DNA: TGTGCCAGCAGCTTAGGGGTAGGAGGCCGGCTCTTC.

The V call is TRBV7-9, the J call TRBJ2-7; 7 bases fit TRBD1. The CDR3 extends over 14 amino acids. Germline V gene data show CDR1 as SEHNR and CDR2 as FQNEAQ (reference sequence). J was trimmed by 2 bases and V by 5 bases; bases with no gene match: 6. The DNA of the CDR3 is TGTGCCAGCAGCGTCCGGGACAGAACCTACGAGCAGTACTTC. Translated, it gives CASSVRDRTYEQYF.

The CDR3: CASSGQALQNTEAFF. DNA for the CDR3: TGTGCCAGCAGTGGTCAGGCACTCCAGAACACTGAAGCTTTCTTT. The rearrangement uses TRBV28 and TRBJ1-1, with D unclear. CDR3 length: 15 amino acids. CDR1 is MDHEN, CDR2 SYDVKM, per germline. Deletions cut 5 bases from V and 1 base from J, with 14 bases between.

V gene TRBV29-1 combines with J gene TRBJ1-2; D may be TRBD1 (5 bases). The CDR3 length is 11 residues. V was pared by 7 bases and J by 6 bases, with 12 bases between. Per the germline V gene, CDR1 is SQVTM and CDR2 is ANQGSEA. The CDR3 region is CSARGRDGYTF. DNA of the CDR3: TGCAGCGCTAGGGGCAGGGATGGCTACACCTTC.

The chain has TRBV6-5 and TRBJ2-1; D might be TRBD2 (6 bases). Trimming pared 2 bases from V and 5 bases from J, leaving 13 bases between. Per germline, CDR1 MNHEY and CDR2 SVGAGI. The CDR3 has 15 residues. The CDR3 nucleotides are TGTGCCAGCAGTTACGGGGGGAGGCCCCACAATGAGCAGTTCTTC. Protein product: CASSYGGRPHNEQFF.

The chain links TRBV4-3 to TRBJ1-3; maybe TRBD1 (5 bases). Deletions cut 0 bases from V and 0 bases from J, with 9 bases between. Germline values: CDR1 LGHNA, CDR2 YSLEER. The CDR3 has 16 amino acids. Here the CDR3 DNA reads TGCGCCAGCAGCCAAGACCGGCAGGGCTCTGGAAACACCATATATTTT. Translation: CASSQDRQGSGNTIYF.

This clone has a handful of counts. The chain recombines TRBV5-6 with TRBJ2-7; D perhaps matches TRBD2 (5 bases). V shed 0 bases and J shed 2 bases, with 9 bases lying between them. CDR1 SGHDT and CDR2 YYEEEE come from the germline V gene. The CDR3 contains 14 residues. This CDR3 is CASSLGGPTYEQYF. The CDR3 region has the DNA TGTGCCAGCAGCTTGGGAGGGCCGACCTACGAGCAGTACTTC.

V is TRBV27 and J is TRBJ2-7; TRBD1 matches at 10 bases. The trim removed 0 bases at V and 4 bases at J, leaving 6 bases unmatched. From germline, CDR1 is MNHEY and CDR2 SMNVEV (reference sequence). The CDR3 runs to 16 residues. CDR3 protein: CASSLSFDRGLYEQYF. The CDR3 coding sequence is TGTGCCAGCAGTTTATCCTTTGACAGGGGGCTATACGAGCAGTACTTC.

The CDR3 bases are TGCGCCAGCAGCCAAGATACACGGAGAGTTTTCGCAACTAATGAAAAACTGTTTTTT. This gives the protein CASSQDTRRVFATNEKLFF. V is TRBV4-1 and J is TRBJ1-4; D is unresolved. Trimming stripped 0 bases from V and 0 bases from J, with 17 bases between. Germline lookup yields CDR1 MGHRA and CDR2 YSYEKL. The CDR3 is 19 amino acids.

The chain is built from TRBV7-2 and TRBJ1-5; 7 positions agree with TRBD1. The germline gives CDR1 SGHTA, CDR2 FQGNSA. The CDR3 has 15 amino acids. V was clipped by 0 bases and J by 5 bases; unmatched bases: 4. The CDR3 nucleotides are TGTGCCAGCAGCTTAGCAGGGGGCCAACATCAGCCCCAGCATTTT. It codes for CASSLAGGQHQPQHF.

The chain employs TRBV5-1 and TRBJ2-7; 7 bases agree with TRBD2. The CDR3 has 14 amino acids. CDR1 and CDR2 from the germline V gene are SGHRS and YFSETQ. The V segment lost 7 bases and the J segment 2 bases; nucleotides outside the gene matches: 9. The CDR3 loop reads CASREVAGTYEQYF. The CDR3 DNA reads as TGCGCCAGCCGCGAGGTAGCGGGCACCTACGAGCAGTACTTC. Drawing the rest from reference TRBV5-1 and TRBJ2-7, the complete variable domain is KAGVTQTPRYLIKTRGQQVTLSCSPISGHRSVSWYQQTPGQGLQFLFEYFSETQRNKGNFPGRFSGRQFSNSRSEMNVSTLELGDSALYLCASREVAGTYEQYFGPGTRLTVT.

Here the CDR3 reads CASSLGQGDTDTQYF. The CDR3 nucleotides read TGTGCCAGCAGCTTGGGACAGGGGGATACAGATACGCAGTATTTT. The chain couples TRBV7-9 to TRBJ2-3; TRBD1 aligns across 11 bases. Losses at the gene ends were 3 bases for V and 3 bases for J; bases not matched to a gene: 2. The CDR3 contains 15 residues. Germline CDR1 reads SEHNR; CDR2 reads FQNEAQ (reference sequence).

The chain is built from TRBV6-5 and TRBJ1-2; D is unresolved. This CDR3 region has 16 residues. V lost 0 bases and J lost 1, with 12 bases in between. CDR1 and CDR2 from the germline V gene are MNHEY and SVGAGI. CDR3 nucleotides: TGTGCCAGCAGTTACTCGCTACAGTTCATTAACTATGGCTACACCTTC. Its translation: CASSYSLQFINYGYTF.

The chain has TRBV7-9 and TRBJ2-1; 14 positions agree with TRBD2. V dropped 2 bases and J dropped 9; count of bases not matched to a gene: 3. The germline V gene encodes CDR1 SEHNR and CDR2 FQNEAQ (reference sequence). This CDR3 comprises 15 residues. The CDR3 bases are TGTGCCAGCAGCTTATGGGGACTAGCGGGAGTTGAGCAGTTCTTC. Amino acids: CASSLWGLAGVEQFF.

The V and J genes are TRBV6-1 and TRBJ2-1, with 8 positions matching TRBD2. This CDR3 is built from 14 residues. Germline V gene lookup returns CDR1 MNHNS and CDR2 SASEGT. V was clipped by 2 bases and J by 8 bases; unmatched bases: 5. The CDR3 region is CASSEPGRAHEQFF. The CDR3 DNA reads as TGTGCCAGCAGTGAACCCGGGAGGGCCCATGAGCAGTTCTTC.

The chain joins TRBV7-2 to TRBJ2-7, with a tentative D call TRBD2 (5 bases). The CDR3 runs to 13 residues. The V and J ends lost 2 bases and 4 bases respectively, with 9 bases between them. In germline, CDR1 is SGHTA, CDR2 FQGNSA. CDR3 region: CASSLTGTYEQYF. Here the CDR3 DNA reads TGTGCCAGCAGCTTAACGGGAACTTACGAGCAGTACTTC. Full variable domain (rest looked up from reference TRBV7-2 and TRBJ2-7): GAGVSQSPSNKVTEKGKDVELRCDPISGHTALYWYRQSLGQGLEFLIYFQGNSAPDKSGLPSDRFSAERTGGSVSTLTIQRTQQEDSAVYLCASSLTGTYEQYFGPGTRLTVT.

The chain recombines TRBV6-5 with TRBJ1-2; 7 nucleotides agree with TRBD1. This CDR3 has 13 amino acids. The V gene's germline CDR1 is MNHEY and CDR2 SVGAGI. Trimming removed 9 bases from V and 2 bases from J; junction bases left unmatched: 6. DNA of the CDR3: TGTGCCAGTAACAGGGGTGGCAACTATGGCTACACCTTC. This sequence encodes CASNRGGNYGYTF.

V is TRBV11-1 and J is TRBJ2-7; perhaps TRBD1 as D (6 bases). Trimming cost V 3 bases and J 3 bases, with 12 bases left between them. The germline V gene has CDR1 SGHAT and CDR2 FQDESV (reference sequence). The CDR3 runs to 14 residues. The DNA for the CDR3 is TGTGCCAGCAGCTTTCACAGGGTTGGCTACGAGCAGTACTTC. Translation gives CASSFHRVGYEQYF. Together with reference TRBV11-1 and TRBJ2-7, the CDR3 gives the full variable domain: EAEVAQSPRYKITEKSQAVAFWCDPISGHATLYWYRQILGQGPELLVQFQDESVVDDSQLPKDRFSAERLKGVDSTLKIQPAELGDSAMYLCASSFHRVGYEQYFGPGTRLTVT.

This clone was found a few times. The chain carries TRBV4-3 and TRBJ1-5; D gene unclear. The V end lost 1 base, the J end lost 6 bases, and 13 bases lay between the germline ends. This CDR3 spans 15 amino acids. Germline assignment: CDR1 LGHNA and CDR2 YSLEER. In DNA form, the CDR3 reads TGCGCCAGCAGCCAAGCGTTTACTGGGCGTCAGCCCCAGCATTTT. Translation: CASSQAFTGRQPQHF.

This clone has a single count. The chain employs TRBV5-1 and TRBJ1-2; D uncertain. This CDR3 spans 13 amino acids. Germline-derived CDR1 and CDR2 are SGHRS and YFSETQ. Trimming took 1 base from V and 7 from J, leaving 11 bases between them. This chain's CDR3 is CASSLIGRGGYTF. The CDR3 DNA sequence: TGCGCCAGCAGCTTGATAGGGAGAGGTGGCTACACCTTC.

The chain uses TRBV29-1 and TRBJ2-7, with 10 bases fitting TRBD1. Germline CDR1 reads SQVTM; CDR2 reads ANQGSEA. V shed 6 bases, J shed 5 bases, and the junction held 10 bases outside the gene matches. The CDR3 extends over 14 amino acids. The DNA of the CDR3 is TGCAGCGTCCCCCGATGGACAGGGGGTCACGAGCAGTACTTC. Translating gives CSVPRWTGGHEQYF.

The rearrangement links TRBV4-3 to TRBJ2-7; TRBD1 is a possible D gene (5 bases). Germline V lookup: CDR1 LGHNA, CDR2 YSLEER. The CDR3 consists of 15 residues. The ends were cut back, 0 bases at V and 2 bases at J, with 11 bases in the middle. Here the CDR3 reads CASSQEQAGAYEQYF. CDR3 DNA: TGCGCCAGCAGCCAAGAACAGGCTGGGGCCTACGAGCAGTACTTC.

The rearrangement links TRBV28 to TRBJ2-7; TRBD2 aligns across 8 bases. The germline V gene encodes CDR1 MDHEN and CDR2 SYDVKM. Trimming cost V 5 bases and J 1 base; bases outside gene matches: 4. The CDR3 contains 14 residues. CDR3 amino acids: CASSPGLGSYEQYF. CDR3 DNA: TGTGCCAGCAGTCCGGGACTAGGGTCCTACGAGCAGTACTTC.

The chain combines TRBV10-1 with TRBJ2-7; D is ambiguous. The CDR3 consists of 15 residues. Germline assignment: CDR1 WNHNN and CDR2 SYGVQD (reference sequence). The V and J ends lost 2 bases and 2 bases respectively, with 13 bases between them. The CDR3 loop reads CASSETNRTTYEQYF. CDR3 in DNA: TGCGCCAGCAGTGAGACTAACCGTACTACCTACGAGCAGTACTTC.

This clone was counted between two and nine times. V and J are TRBV9 and TRBJ2-1, with 11 bases aligning to TRBD2. V lost 4 bases and J lost 8; bases outside the gene matches: 11. The CDR3 has 16 amino acids. Per germline, CDR1 SGDLS and CDR2 YYNGEE. CDR3 residues: CASSYSSGRAKDEQFF. CDR3 in DNA: TGTGCCAGCAGCTACAGTAGCGGGAGGGCCAAGGATGAGCAGTTCTTC.

Note on this clone: Different DNA sequences within this sample yield the same CDR3. The chain uses TRBV28 and TRBJ2-7, with a weak D call TRBD1 (5 bases). Trimming took off 3 bases at V and 1 base at J, with 7 bases between the two ends. The germline CDR1 and CDR2 sequences are MDHEN and SYDVKM. The CDR3 runs 13 residues. The CDR3 spells CASSLGQSYEQYF. In DNA form, the CDR3 reads TGTGCCAGCAGTTTGGGGCAGTCCTACGAGCAGTACTTC. Based on the CDR3 plus reference TRBV28 and TRBJ2-7, the full variable domain is DVKVTQSSRYLVKRTGEKVFLECVQDMDHENMFWYRQDPGLGLRLIYFSYDVKMKEKGDIPEGYSVSREKKERFSLILESASTNQTSMYLCASSLGQSYEQYFGPGTRLTVT.